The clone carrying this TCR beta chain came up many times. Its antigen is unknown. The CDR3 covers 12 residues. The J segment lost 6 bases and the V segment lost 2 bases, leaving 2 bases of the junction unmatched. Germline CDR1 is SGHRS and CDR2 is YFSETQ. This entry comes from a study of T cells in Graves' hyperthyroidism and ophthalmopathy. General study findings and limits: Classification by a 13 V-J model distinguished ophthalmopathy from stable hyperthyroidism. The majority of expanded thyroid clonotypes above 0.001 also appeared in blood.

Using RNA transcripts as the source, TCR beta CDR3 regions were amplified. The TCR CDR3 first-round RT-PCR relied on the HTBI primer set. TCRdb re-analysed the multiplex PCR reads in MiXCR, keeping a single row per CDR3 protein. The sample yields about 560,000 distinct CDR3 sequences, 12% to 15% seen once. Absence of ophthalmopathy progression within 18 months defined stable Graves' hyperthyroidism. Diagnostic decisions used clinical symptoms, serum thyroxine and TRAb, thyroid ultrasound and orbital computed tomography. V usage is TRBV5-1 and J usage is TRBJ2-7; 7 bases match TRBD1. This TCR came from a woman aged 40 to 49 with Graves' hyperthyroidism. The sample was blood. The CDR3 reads CASSFRGTEQYF. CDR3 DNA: TGCGCCAGCAGCTTCAGGGGGACCGAGCAGTACTTC.